These 25 T cell receptor beta chains originate from one sample sequenced in a study of T cell changes during pregnancy in multiple sclerosis. Assay: immunoSEQ multiplex PCR; the TCRdb copy retains only in-frame clones and omits some. The data hold over 70,000 clones, with around 93% observed a single time. The source was peripheral blood, collected in the first trimester of pregnancy. Every receptor here comes from a female donor in good health, enrolled as a control in a pregnancy study.

This clone was counted between two and nine times. The chain has TRBV7-9 and TRBJ1-1; 7 bases map to TRBD1. The CDR3 is made up of 13 amino acids. V lost 4 bases and J lost 3; bases outside the gene matches: 2. CDR1 is SEHNR and CDR2 is FQNEAQ in the germline V gene (reference sequence). This CDR3 reads CASSSQGDTEAFF. In nucleotides, the CDR3 is TGTGCCAGCAGCTCGCAGGGGGACACTGAAGCTTTCTTT. The whole variable domain, remainder taken from reference TRBV7-9 and TRBJ1-1, is DTGVSQNPRHKITKRGQNVTFRCDPISEHNRLYWYRQTLGQGPEFLTYFQNEAQLEKSRLLSDRFSAERPKGSFSTLEIQRTEQGDSAMYLCASSSQGDTEAFFGQGTRLTVV.

The chain carries TRBV7-2 and TRBJ2-7; 10 bases map to TRBD2. The CDR3 length is 15 residues. V lost 4 bases, J lost 2 bases, and 5 bases stayed unmatched. Germline CDR1 SGHTA, CDR2 FQGNSA. CDR3 DNA: TGTGCCAGCAGCTCGAGACTAGCGGGTACCTACGAGCAGTACTTC. Amino acid sequence: CASSSRLAGTYEQYF.

The V gene is TRBV5-4, the J gene TRBJ2-3, with 11 bases aligning to TRBD2. The CDR3 runs 16 residues. Germline V gene sequence: CDR1 SGHNT, CDR2 YYREEE (reference sequence). The junction had 7 bases not matched to a gene; V was cut back by 5 bases and J by 2 bases. In DNA form, the CDR3 reads TGTGCCAGCAGACCTCTGACTAGCGGGGCCACAGATACGCAGTATTTT. Translating it yields CASRPLTSGATDTQYF. The variable domain in full, with the rest retrieved from reference TRBV5-4 and TRBJ2-3, is ETGVTQSPTHLIKTRGQQVTLRCSSQSGHNTVSWYQQALGQGPQFIFQYYREEENGRGNFPPRFSGLQFPNYSSELNVNALELDDSALYLCASRPLTSGATDTQYFGPGTRLTVL.

The chain joins TRBV29-1 to TRBJ1-5, with no clear D. This CDR3 spans 14 amino acids. Trimming stripped 4 bases from V and 7 bases from J, with 17 bases between. The germline gives CDR1 SQVTM, CDR2 ANQGSEA. Written as DNA, the CDR3 is TGCAGCGTTGGGGCCTCTGTGGAGGGACAGCCCCAGCATTTT. Translating gives CSVGASVEGQPQHF.

The CDR3 region has the DNA TGTGCCAGCAGCCCCCGCGACAGGGGAGGGACACCCCTCCACTTT. It encodes CASSPRDRGGTPLHF. V is TRBV7-8 and J is TRBJ1-6; TRBD1 matches at 8 bases. V gave up 5 bases and J gave up 11 bases; unmatched junction bases: 11. The germline CDR1 and CDR2 sequences are SGHVS and FQNEAQ. The CDR3 is 15 residues long.

This rearrangement joins TRBV4-3 to TRBJ2-7; a weak D match, TRBD1 (6 bases). Trimming removed 4 bases from V and 1 base from J, with 11 bases in between. The CDR3 has 14 amino acids. Per the germline V gene, CDR1 is LGHNA and CDR2 is YSLEER. CDR3 protein: CASSLDTGSYEQYF. CDR3 nucleotide sequence: TGCGCCAGCAGCCTCGACACAGGGTCCTACGAGCAGTACTTC.

The chain joins TRBV5-5 to TRBJ2-1; D ambiguous. CDR1 is SGHKS, CDR2 YYEKEE, per germline (reference sequence). This CDR3 spans 12 amino acids. V lost 1 base to trimming and J lost 7 bases, with 6 bases between them. CDR3 sequence (DNA): TGTGCCAGCAGCTTGTCCGGGAATGAGCAGTTCTTC. It encodes CASSLSGNEQFF.

The V call is TRBV7-9, the J call TRBJ1-2; D not certain. Trimming took 3 bases from V and 3 from J, leaving 14 bases between them. The CDR3 runs 15 residues. Germline CDR1 reads SEHNR; CDR2 reads FQNEAQ (reference sequence). CDR3 in DNA: TGTGCCAGCAGCTTGGGAGGGCCACGCGACTATGGCTACACCTTC. It yields the protein CASSLGGPRDYGYTF.

The J gene is TRBJ1-3, the V gene TRBV9, with a tentative D call TRBD1 (6 bases). Germline CDR1 SGDLS, CDR2 YYNGEE. V gave up 0 bases and J gave up 0 bases, with 13 bases separating them. The CDR3 covers 17 residues. CDR3 sequence reads: CASSVAGQMSSGNTIYF. The CDR3 DNA is TGTGCCAGCAGCGTAGCAGGACAGATGAGCTCTGGAAACACCATATATTTT.

The V call is TRBV7-8, the J call TRBJ1-1; tentatively, D is TRBD1 (6 bases). V was pared by 4 bases and J by 6 bases, with 27 bases between. The CDR3 runs 18 residues. CDR1 is SGHVS, CDR2 FQNEAQ, per germline. The CDR3 bases are TGTGCCAGCAGCTCGCAGGGGCAGGGTTTGGGAAAGTGGTCTGAAGCTTTCTTT. It specifies CASSSQGQGLGKWSEAFF.

The rearrangement joins TRBV6-5 to TRBJ2-3; a possible D gene is TRBD2 (6 bases). Germline CDR1 is MNHEY and CDR2 is SVGAGI. Trimming took off 5 bases at V and 4 bases at J, with 7 bases between the two ends. The CDR3 runs to 12 residues. The CDR3 reads CASSAGPDTQYF. As DNA, the CDR3 is TGTGCCAGCAGTGCGGGACCAGATACGCAGTATTTT.

The chain couples TRBV27 to TRBJ1-5; 7 bases fit TRBD1. The CDR3 spans 15 residues. Per the germline V gene, CDR1 is MNHEY and CDR2 is SMNVEV (reference sequence). Trimming took 2 bases from V and 1 from J; bases not matched to a gene: 2. CDR3 sequence: CASSLEGASNQPQHF. The CDR3 DNA reads as TGTGCCAGCAGTTTAGAGGGGGCAAGCAATCAGCCCCAGCATTTT.

V and J are TRBV11-3 and TRBJ1-6; 7 bases agree with TRBD1. Germline values: CDR1 SGHNT, CDR2 YENEEA. With 1 base clipped from V and 10 bases from J, the junction kept 4 bases outside the gene matches. The CDR3 has 14 residues. The CDR3 reads CASSLGDRSSPLHF. The CDR3, as DNA: TGTGCCAGCAGCTTAGGGGACAGAAGCTCACCCCTCCACTTT.

V is TRBV20-1 and J is TRBJ2-5; TRBD2 might be the D (6 bases). CDR1 DFQATT and CDR2 SNEGSKA come from the germline V gene (reference sequence). The V end was cut by 6 bases, the J end by 9 bases, with 11 bases between. CDR3 length equals 10 residues. The CDR3 nucleotides are TGCAGTGCGGTCGGGGAGGCCCAGTACTTC. It specifies CSAVGEAQYF.

V usage is TRBV9 and J usage is TRBJ1-1; D is unresolved. V gave up 3 bases and J gave up 3 bases, with 9 bases separating them. Germline CDR1 SGDLS, CDR2 YYNGEE. This CDR3 has 13 residues. DNA of the CDR3: TGTGCCAGCAGCGCGAGACGGGACACTGAAGCTTTCTTT. Encoded protein: CASSARRDTEAFF.

The gene calls are TRBV7-8 and TRBJ2-1, with 7 bases fitting TRBD2. Trimming cost V 4 bases and J 6 bases; bases outside gene matches: 9. Looked up from germline, CDR1 is SGHVS and CDR2 is FQNEAQ. The CDR3 totals 15 residues. CDR3 amino acids: CASSSGLGGFNEQFF. The CDR3, as DNA: TGTGCCAGCAGCTCAGGACTCGGGGGGTTCAATGAGCAGTTCTTC. Using reference TRBV7-8 and TRBJ2-1 for the parts outside the CDR3, the full variable domain is GAGVSQSPRYKVAKRGQDVALRCDPISGHVSLFWYQQALGQGPEFLTYFQNEAQLDKSGLPSDRFFAERPEGSVSTLKIQRTQQEDSAVYLCASSSGLGGFNEQFFGPGTRLTVL.

This sequence joins TRBV28 and TRBJ2-3; 9 positions agree with TRBD1. The CDR3 consists of 14 residues. Germline V gene sequence: CDR1 MDHEN, CDR2 SYDVKM. V was pared by 10 bases and J by 5 bases, with 10 bases of the junction left unmatched. Here the CDR3 reads CATSGDRVEDTQYF. DNA of the CDR3: TGTGCCACCTCCGGGGACAGGGTCGAAGATACGCAGTATTTT.

This sequence joins TRBV28 and TRBJ2-7; 7 bases map to TRBD2. From germline, CDR1 is MDHEN and CDR2 SYDVKM. Germline trimming cut 6 bases from V and 5 bases from J; bases unmatched to any gene: 7. The CDR3 has 13 amino acids. DNA of the CDR3: TGTGCCAGCAGCCCTTGGGGGGGACACGAGCAGTACTTC. Translation gives CASSPWGGHEQYF.

This clone was found once. The chain carries TRBV6-5 and TRBJ1-6; 8 positions match TRBD1. CDR3 length: 15 amino acids. Trimming cost V 4 bases and J 5 bases; bases outside gene matches: 4. The germline gives CDR1 MNHEY, CDR2 SVGAGI. In DNA form, the CDR3 reads TGTGCCAGCAGTTTGGGACAGGTCAATAATTCACCCCTCCACTTT. It encodes CASSLGQVNNSPLHF.

This chain connects TRBV6-5 to TRBJ2-7; D is undetermined. The CDR3 runs to 13 residues. V lost 6 bases, J lost 2 bases, and 11 bases lay in between. Germline CDR1 and CDR2: MNHEY and SVGAGI. Here the CDR3 reads CASSYRGTYEQYF. CDR3 in DNA: TGTGCCAGCAGCTACCGCGGTACCTACGAGCAGTACTTC.

The V call is TRBV7-9, the J call TRBJ2-7; 9 bases align to TRBD2. CDR1 and CDR2 from the germline V gene are SEHNR and FQNEAQ (reference sequence). V was clipped by 7 bases and J by 1 base; unmatched bases: 2. The length of the CDR3 is 13 residues. CDR3: CASNLAGSYEQYF. The CDR3 DNA sequence: TGTGCCAGCAATCTAGCGGGGTCCTACGAGCAGTACTTC. Complete variable domain (other parts from reference TRBV7-9 and TRBJ2-7): DTGVSQNPRHKITKRGQNVTFRCDPISEHNRLYWYRQTLGQGPEFLTYFQNEAQLEKSRLLSDRFSAERPKGSFSTLEIQRTEQGDSAMYLCASNLAGSYEQYFGPGTRLTVT.

This chain joins TRBV7-9 and TRBJ1-5; TRBD1 is a possible D gene (5 bases). Germline V gives CDR1 SEHNR, CDR2 FQNEAQ (reference sequence). This CDR3 is 15 amino acids long. Trimming pared 5 bases from V and 3 bases from J, leaving 14 bases between. The CDR3 sequence: CASSDGHPFNQPQHF. DNA for the CDR3: TGTGCCAGCAGCGACGGACATCCTTTCAATCAGCCCCAGCATTTT.

This chain joins TRBV15 and TRBJ2-1, with TRBD1 matching 7 bases. Trimming cost V 0 bases and J 7 bases; bases outside gene matches: 9. The germline CDR1 and CDR2 sequences are LNHNV and YYDKDF (reference sequence). This CDR3 contains 16 residues. This chain's CDR3 is CATSRDRDREGNEQFF. The DNA of the CDR3 is TGTGCCACCAGCAGAGATCGAGACAGGGAAGGGAATGAGCAGTTCTTC.

V and J are TRBV7-9 and TRBJ2-7; weak D call: TRBD1 (6 bases). The V gene lost 7 bases and the J gene lost 4 bases, with 11 bases spanning the gap. The CDR3 has 12 residues. Looked up from germline, CDR1 is SEHNR and CDR2 is FQNEAQ (reference sequence). In DNA form, the CDR3 reads TGTGCCAGCACCCTACAGGGTTACGAGCAGTACTTC. Encoded protein: CASTLQGYEQYF.

The chain uses TRBV19 and TRBJ2-2; tentative D call: TRBD2 (5 bases). V was pared by 7 bases and J by 8 bases, with 23 bases between. This CDR3 is 16 amino acids long. Germline assignment: CDR1 LNHDA and CDR2 SQIVND (reference sequence). Here the CDR3 reads CASTQSDLLLTGELFF. In DNA form, the CDR3 reads TGTGCCAGTACCCAATCGGACTTACTTTTAACTGGGGAGCTGTTTTTT. Using reference TRBV19 and TRBJ2-2 for the parts outside the CDR3, the full variable domain is DGGITQSPKYLFRKEGQNVTLSCEQNLNHDAMYWYRQDPGQGLRLIYYSQIVNDFQKGDIAEGYSVSREKKESFPLTVTSAQKNPTAFYLCASTQSDLLLTGELFFGEGSRLTVL.